Listed here are 5 T cell receptor beta chains from one sample, sequenced in a study of T cells after yellow fever vaccination. TCRdb used MiXCR to reprocess the 5' RACE reads, holding one entry per CDR3 protein. The sample includes about 340,000 distinct CDR3 sequences, 12% of them seen just once. The material sequenced was CD4+ T cells sorted from PBMCs, taken 15 days after the yellow fever booster vaccination. The source is a man younger than 35 who received the YFV17D yellow fever vaccine.

This clonotype has a handful of counts. The V gene is TRBV7-2, the J gene TRBJ1-2, with D unresolved. This CDR3 contains 14 residues. In germline, CDR1 is SGHTA, CDR2 FQGNSA. The V and J ends lost 2 bases and 8 bases respectively, with 15 bases between them. CDR3 nucleotide sequence: TGTGCCAGCAGCTTATCGTCAGAACTTGCCGGCTACACCTTC. The encoded protein is CASSLSSELAGYTF.

The rearrangement uses TRBV28 and TRBJ2-5; maybe TRBD2 (5 bases). Deletions cut 5 bases from V and 2 bases from J, with 9 bases between. In germline, CDR1 is MDHEN, CDR2 SYDVKM. The CDR3 is made up of 13 amino acids. This CDR3 reads CASSTPGQETQYF. CDR3 DNA: TGTGCCAGCAGTACCCCGGGGCAAGAGACCCAGTACTTC.

This clonotype was picked up a small number of times. The chain uses TRBV11-2 and TRBJ2-2; D gene unclear. Germline lookup yields CDR1 SGHAT and CDR2 FQNNGV. This CDR3 has 14 amino acids. V lost 6 bases, J lost 0 bases, and 8 bases lay in between. CDR3 region: CASSRRPNTGELFF. The CDR3 region has the DNA TGTGCCAGCAGTAGACGGCCGAACACCGGGGAGCTGTTTTTT.

This chain links TRBV19 with TRBJ1-2, with a weak D call TRBD1 (6 bases). V gave up 4 bases and J gave up 13 bases, with 19 bases separating them. The germline gives CDR1 LNHDA, CDR2 SQIVND (reference sequence). The CDR3 spans 13 residues. CDR3 DNA: TGTGCCAGTAGTACAACAGGGTTAGGCCGCGCCACCTTC. It codes for CASSTTGLGRATF.

The rearrangement joins TRBV12-3 or TRBV12-4 to TRBJ1-1; TRBD1 is a possible D gene (6 bases). CDR3 length: 15 residues. Trimming shortened V by 3 bases and J by 5 bases, and 16 bases separated the two germline ends. CDR3 protein: CASSFFGAGATEAFF. CDR3 bases: TGTGCCAGCAGTTTCTTTGGAGCGGGGGCGACTGAAGCTTTCTTT.